The 25 T cell receptor beta chains given below trace back to one sample, sequenced in a study of shared clonotypes between healthy human individuals. Clones were sequenced by immunoSEQ multiplex PCR, and TCRdb holds only the in-frame ones, with some missing. The sample lists around 500,000 clones; approximately 80% were seen once. The sequenced sample was PBMCs. These receptors originate from a woman between 35 and 50 years old in good health. Some clones in this sample may be carry-over from other donors' samples.

The rearrangement joins TRBV30 to TRBJ2-5; 8 bases map to TRBD1. Germline CDR1 is GTSNPN and CDR2 is SVGIG (reference sequence). The length of the CDR3 is 13 residues. V was clipped by 6 bases and J by 3 bases; unmatched bases: 6. CDR3 amino acids: CACGDRNKETQYF. CDR3 nucleotides: TGTGCCTGTGGGGACAGGAACAAAGAGACCCAGTACTTC.

The chain has TRBV6-9 and TRBJ1-1; tentatively, D is TRBD1 (5 bases). V was trimmed by 6 bases and J by 1 base, leaving 9 bases between them. This CDR3 has 13 amino acids. Looked up from germline, CDR1 is MNHGY and CDR2 is SVAAGI. CDR3: CASRRTPNTEAFF. CDR3 nucleotide sequence: TGTGCCAGCAGACGGACACCGAACACTGAAGCTTTCTTT.

This clone has just a few counts. The chain uses TRBV11-2 and TRBJ2-7; possibly TRBD2 for D (7 bases). Trimming cost V 0 bases and J 4 bases, with 16 bases left between them. The CDR3 length is 16 residues. Germline CDR1 and CDR2: SGHAT and FQNNGV. CDR3 region: CASSLDRGGAGYEQYF. In nucleotides, the CDR3 is TGTGCCAGCAGCTTAGATAGGGGGGGCGCGGGGTACGAGCAGTACTTC.

In this sample, this clone turned up many times. This sample also contains other DNA sequences that code for the same CDR3. This chain uses TRBV7-9 with TRBJ1-2; 7 nucleotides align to TRBD1. The CDR3 has 16 residues. V lost 4 bases and J lost 4; bases outside the gene matches: 12. Germline lookup yields CDR1 SEHNR and CDR2 FQNEAQ (reference sequence). The CDR3: CASSSREDRTSYGYTF. CDR3 nucleotide sequence: TGTGCCAGCAGCTCAAGAGAGGACAGGACCAGCTATGGCTACACCTTC.

This sequence joins TRBV7-2 and TRBJ1-1, with D perhaps matching TRBD1 (5 bases). CDR1 SGHTA and CDR2 FQGNSA come from the germline V gene. The CDR3 spans 14 residues. Between the trimmed V and J ends, which lost 4 bases and 0 bases, there was a span of 9 bases. In DNA, the CDR3 is TGTGCCAGCAGCTGGGGCGGGGTGAACACTGAAGCTTTCTTT. It translates to CASSWGGVNTEAFF.

The gene calls are TRBV2 and TRBJ1-4, with D unclear. V was pared by 7 bases and J by 10 bases, with 13 bases between. Per germline, CDR1 SNHLY and CDR2 FYNNEI. The CDR3 is 12 residues long. CDR3 coding DNA: TGTGCCAGCACTGTCCTCCGGGGAAAACTGTTTTTT. It translates to CASTVLRGKLFF.

The rearrangement uses TRBV2 and TRBJ2-3; D unresolved. The CDR3 has 14 residues. Germline CDR1 reads SNHLY; CDR2 reads FYNNEI. The V end was cut by 3 bases, the J end by 4 bases, with 11 bases between. The CDR3 is CASSDFGDADTQYF. The CDR3 DNA is TGTGCCAGCAGTGATTTTGGGGATGCAGATACGCAGTATTTT.

The genes are TRBV25-1 and TRBJ2-1; D perhaps matches TRBD1 (5 bases). From germline, CDR1 is MGHDK and CDR2 SYGVNS. The CDR3 extends over 14 amino acids. V dropped 6 bases and J dropped 0 bases, with 9 bases sitting between them. Written as DNA, the CDR3 is TGTGCCAGCAGAGGACATAGCTCCTACAATGAGCAGTTCTTC. Translating gives CASRGHSSYNEQFF. The full variable domain, its missing parts supplied by reference TRBV25-1 and TRBJ2-1, is EADIYQTPRYLVIGTGKKITLECSQTMGHDKMYWYQQDPGMELHLIHYSYGVNSTEKGDLSSESTVSRIRTEHFPLTLESARPSHTSQYLCASRGHSSYNEQFFGPGTRLTVL.

The J gene is TRBJ2-7, the V gene TRBV4-1; a weak D match, TRBD1 (6 bases). V was clipped by 4 bases and J by 2 bases, with 12 bases between them. CDR3 size: 14 residues. Per the germline V gene, CDR1 is MGHRA and CDR2 is YSYEKL. CDR3 bases: TGCGCCAGCAGCCTGGGCAGGGGCGCCTACGAGCAGTACTTC. Translating gives CASSLGRGAYEQYF.

V usage is TRBV19 and J usage is TRBJ2-1; D might be TRBD1 (6 bases). The V gene's germline CDR1 is LNHDA and CDR2 SQIVND (reference sequence). Trimming left V 3 bases short and J 8 bases short, with 14 bases between. The CDR3 has 14 residues. The CDR3 DNA follows: TGTGCCAGTAGTATTGGCGGCAGGGGCCATGAGCAGTTCTTC. Its protein product is CASSIGGRGHEQFF.

The chain combines TRBV29-1 with TRBJ2-7, with D possibly matching TRBD2 (6 bases). Germline CDR1 reads SQVTM; CDR2 reads ANQGSEA. The CDR3 is 11 residues long. V was trimmed by 7 bases and J by 0 bases, leaving 7 bases between them. The CDR3 loop reads CSATSSYEQYF. The CDR3 coding sequence is TGCAGCGCGACTAGCTCCTACGAGCAGTACTTC.

The V call is TRBV19, the J call TRBJ2-5, with D possibly matching TRBD2 (5 bases). Germline assignment: CDR1 LNHDA and CDR2 SQIVND (reference sequence). The V end lost 5 bases, the J end lost 4 bases, and 14 bases lay between the germline ends. The CDR3 runs 14 residues. The DNA of the CDR3 is TGTGCCAGTAGTCCCACTAGAGGTGGAGAGACCCAGTACTTC. Translating gives CASSPTRGGETQYF.

This clone was detected many times. Other nucleotide sequences from this sample produce the same CDR3. This chain uses TRBV29-1 with TRBJ1-2, with 8 bases identical to TRBD1. J was trimmed by 4 bases and V by 6 bases; bases with no gene match: 4. The CDR3 is 12 amino acids. The V gene's germline CDR1 is SQVTM and CDR2 ANQGSEA. CDR3 amino acids: CSVGQGSYGYTF. For the CDR3, the DNA is TGCAGCGTAGGACAGGGTAGCTATGGCTACACCTTC.

This chain joins TRBV9 and TRBJ2-5; D call uncertain. V lost 0 bases and J 5 bases, leaving 8 bases between the germline ends. Germline V CDR1 and CDR2: SGDLS, YYNGEE. The CDR3 extends over 13 amino acids. The CDR3 DNA reads as TGTGCCAGCAGCGTAGCGGGTACGGAGACCCAGTACTTC. Amino acid sequence: CASSVAGTETQYF.

The chain joins TRBV14 to TRBJ2-7, with 9 positions matching TRBD2. The ends lost 5 bases at V and 6 bases at J; junction bases unmatched: 11. Germline lookup yields CDR1 SGHDN and CDR2 FVKESK. This CDR3 comprises 15 residues. This chain's CDR3 is CASSEGGSGSFEQYF. CDR3 bases: TGTGCCAGCAGCGAAGGAGGTAGCGGGAGTTTCGAGCAGTACTTC.

In the case of this clone: A far larger clone lies a single base away; this is likely a read error. Other DNA sequences in this specimen translate into the identical CDR3. J is TRBJ2-7 and V is TRBV15, with D perhaps TRBD1 or TRBD2 (5 bases each). Germline lookup yields CDR1 LNHNV and CDR2 YYDKDF (reference sequence). The CDR3 totals 14 residues. Trimming shortened V by 1 base and J by 3 bases, and 10 bases separated the two germline ends. CDR3 DNA sequence: TGTGCCACCAGCAGAGCCGGGACGTACTACGAGCAGTACTTC. Its protein product is CATSRAGTYYEQYF.

In its sample, this clone was seen a few times. Other DNA sequences in the sample encode the same CDR3. CDR3 in amino acids: CASSHPGQGSYEQYF. The CDR3 coding sequence is TGTGCCAGTAGCCATCCGGGACAGGGATCCTACGAGCAGTACTTC. The chain combines TRBV19 with TRBJ2-7, with TRBD1 matching 9 bases. The germline CDR1 and CDR2 sequences are LNHDA and SQIVND (reference sequence). V lost 6 bases, J lost 1 base, and 7 bases stayed unmatched. CDR3 size: 15 residues.

This clone was seen ten or more times. The genes are TRBV28 and TRBJ1-5; D ambiguous. Trimming stripped 3 bases from V and 0 bases from J, with 15 bases between. Germline-derived CDR1 and CDR2 are MDHEN and SYDVKM. This CDR3 is built from 17 residues. For the CDR3, the DNA is TGTGCCAGCAGTTTTTCTATTCAGCAGCATAGCAATCAGCCCCAGCATTTT. It yields the protein CASSFSIQQHSNQPQHF. The full variable domain, in which reference TRBV28 and TRBJ1-5 provide the parts outside the CDR3, is DVKVTQSSRYLVKRTGEKVFLECVQDMDHENMFWYRQDPGLGLRLIYFSYDVKMKEKGDIPEGYSVSREKKERFSLILESASTNQTSMYLCASSFSIQQHSNQPQHFGDGTRLSIL.

The chain recombines TRBV6-4 with TRBJ1-1; D possibly corresponds to TRBD1 (5 bases). V was trimmed by 0 bases and J by 7 bases, leaving 12 bases between them. CDR3 length equals 14 residues. Germline-derived CDR1 and CDR2 are MRHNA and SNTAGT. CDR3 coding DNA: TGTGCCAGCAGTGACTCCTCAGGGAGCGGTGAAGCTTTCTTT. As protein: CASSDSSGSGEAFF.

In nucleotides, the CDR3 is TGTGCCAGCAGCTTACCGCCTGCGAACACTGAAGCTTTCTTT. It encodes CASSLPPANTEAFF. V is TRBV11-2 and J is TRBJ1-1; D is ambiguous. The CDR3 sequence is 14 residues long. V lost 2 bases and J 1 base, leaving 8 bases between the germline ends. Looked up from germline, CDR1 is SGHAT and CDR2 is FQNNGV.

With regard to this clone: This sample includes further DNA sequences coding for the same CDR3. The chain has TRBV18 and TRBJ2-5; 8 bases match TRBD1. Germline V gene sequence: CDR1 KGHSH, CDR2 LQKENI. The ends lost 2 bases at V and 4 bases at J; junction bases unmatched: 3. This CDR3 spans 14 amino acids. This chain's CDR3 is CASSPGQGGETQYF. CDR3 sequence (DNA): TGTGCCAGCTCACCAGGACAGGGAGGAGAGACCCAGTACTTC.

The chain is built from TRBV28 and TRBJ1-4; D might be TRBD1 (6 bases). Germline V gene data show CDR1 as MDHEN and CDR2 as SYDVKM. CDR3 size: 15 residues. V was clipped by 6 bases and J by 3 bases, with 14 bases between them. CDR3 residues: CASSPWGAANEKLFF. CDR3 nucleotide sequence: TGTGCCAGCAGCCCCTGGGGGGCGGCTAATGAAAAACTGTTTTTT.

This chain joins TRBV5-8 and TRBJ2-1; D possibly corresponds to TRBD2 (5 bases). The CDR3 covers 14 residues. The germline CDR1 and CDR2 sequences are SGHTS and YDEGEE. Trimming took 1 base from V and 5 from J, leaving 10 bases between them. The CDR3 DNA reads TGTGCCAGCAGCTTGCGGCGGGCGAACAATGAGCAGTTCTTC. It translates to CASSLRRANNEQFF.

This clone was found a few times. The chain joins TRBV7-6 to TRBJ1-5; D gene uncertain. Germline V CDR1 and CDR2: SGHVS, FNYEAQ. The CDR3 extends over 13 amino acids. Trimming pared 1 base from V and 5 bases from J, leaving 6 bases between. CDR3 region: CASSLGSYQPQHF. Here the CDR3 DNA reads TGTGCCAGCAGCTTAGGGAGTTATCAGCCCCAGCATTTT. Based on the CDR3 plus reference TRBV7-6 and TRBJ1-5, the full variable domain is GAGVSQSPRYKVTKRGQDVALRCDPISGHVSLYWYRQALGQGPEFLTYFNYEAQQDKSGLPNDRFSAERPEGSISTLTIQRTEQRDSAMYRCASSLGSYQPQHFGDGTRLSIL.

The chain uses TRBV19 and TRBJ2-2, with unresolved D. The germline V gene encodes CDR1 LNHDA and CDR2 SQIVND (reference sequence). The CDR3 consists of 14 residues. V shed 4 bases and J shed 1 base, with 7 bases lying between them. Written as DNA, the CDR3 is TGTGCCAGTAGTAACCCAGGGAACACCGGGGAGCTGTTTTTT. Protein product: CASSNPGNTGELFF.